Listed below are T cell receptor beta chains from one sample, sequenced in a study of shared clonotypes between healthy human individuals. Some clones are missing from TCRdb's copy, which holds only in-frame ones; the method was immunoSEQ multiplex PCR. Of more than 1 million clones in the sample, approximately 80% were seen once. The specimen sequenced was memory CD4+ T cells from PBMCs. Source of these receptors: a man younger than 35 in good health. Some clones in this sample may be carry-over from other donors' samples. The conserved cysteine and the conserved F or W are not part of the CDR3 here.

>TRBV7-9|TRBJ2-5
ASSLQETQY
>TRBV7-2|TRBJ2-7
ASSPGTHSYEQY
>TRBV13|TRBJ2-1
ASSGRDRGNEQF
>TRBV28|TRBJ1-1
ASTTRGQGDVTEAF
>TRBV5-1|TRBJ1-5
ASSLDSHNQPQH
>TRBV4-3|TRBJ1-1
ASSQDWRTGGSTEAF
>TRBV9|TRBJ1-1
ASSVEERQNTEAF
>TRBV9|TRBJ2-7
ASSVELGEQY
>TRBV11-2|TRBJ1-4
ASSFWGQGTTNEKLF
>TRBV28|TRBJ2-7
ASSEGGGSYEQY
>TRBV5-1|TRBJ2-5
ASSLGQGEETQY
>TRBV7-9|TRBJ2-7
ASSSNVGRVWNYEQY
>TRBV28|TRBJ2-7
ASSLSSEQY
>TRBV6-5|TRBJ2-7
ASSYSRRGYEQY
>TRBV29-1|TRBJ1-1
SGSETTEAF
>TRBV27|TRBJ2-7
ASSFIGGEQY
>TRBV7-9|TRBJ2-3
ASSLGTVTQY
>TRBV4-1|TRBJ2-1
ASSQDERGNEQF
>TRBV7-2|TRBJ2-3
ASSPQGGGQNTQY
>TRBV10-1|TRBJ2-1
ASSPDSVHEQF
>TRBV29-1|TRBJ1-2
SVEWVGYGYT
>TRBV11-2|TRBJ1-1
ASSPRTGAMNTEAF
>TRBV20-1|TRBJ2-1
SASAGGEQF
>TRBV5-6|TRBJ2-7
ASSLRRGEQY
>TRBV6-1|TRBJ2-7
ASSDLFPASGSYEQY
>TRBV9|TRBJ2-1
ASRGSGSSYNEQF
>TRBV11-2|TRBJ2-5
ASSLSSGPQETQY
>TRBV9|TRBJ1-1
ASTLGLENTEAF
>TRBV27|TRBJ2-7
ASSLKSGQTYEQY
>TRBV20-1|TRBJ2-3
SAGSRDTQY
>TRBV6-1|TRBJ1-4
ASSETGPNEKLF
>TRBV6-5|TRBJ1-1
ASNNRDSEAF
>TRBV6-1|TRBJ2-5
ASSESGWGGQETQY